The sequence of this T cell receptor (beta chain) was determined in a study of blood T cell repertoires in COVID-19. Study information: Samples representing acute and convalescent COVID-19 were sourced from the United States, Italy and Spain. The analysed material was cDNA or gDNA that came from T cells, B-cell-depleted T cells, or PBMCs.

Per the study methods: Amplification with reference gene primers provided the estimates of nucleated cell counts. The repertoire was sequenced with immunoSEQ multiplex PCR; TCRdb's copy has only in-frame clones and lacks some. V, J and clone size derive from that table, while D and trimming were established from the DNA sequence. This sample has about 100,000 clones, with roughly 85% found just once. The V gene's germline CDR1 is MNHEY and CDR2 SVGEGT. V was clipped by 6 bases and J by 2 bases, with 19 bases between them. CDR3 length: 16 residues. The chain carries TRBV6-2 or TRBV6-3 and TRBJ2-5; D is possibly TRBD2 (6 bases). The sample comprised peripheral blood. This sequence was found in a man between 65 and 85 years old with active or convalescent COVID-19. In DNA form, the CDR3 reads TGTGCCAGCAGCCTCAGGGCCGGGACTTTTCAAGAGACCCAGTACTTC. Encoded protein: CASSLRAGTFQETQYF.